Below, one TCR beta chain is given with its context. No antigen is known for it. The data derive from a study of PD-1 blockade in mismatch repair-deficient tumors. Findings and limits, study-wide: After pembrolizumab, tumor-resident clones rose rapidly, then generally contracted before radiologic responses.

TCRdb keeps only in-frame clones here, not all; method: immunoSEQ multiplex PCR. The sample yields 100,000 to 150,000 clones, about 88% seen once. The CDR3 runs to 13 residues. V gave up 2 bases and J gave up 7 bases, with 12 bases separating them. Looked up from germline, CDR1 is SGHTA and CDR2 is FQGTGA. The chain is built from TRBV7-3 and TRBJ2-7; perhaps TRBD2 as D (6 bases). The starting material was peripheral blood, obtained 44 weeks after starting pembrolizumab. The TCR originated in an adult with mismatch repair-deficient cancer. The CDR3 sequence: CASSLVDRGEQYF. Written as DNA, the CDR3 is TGTGCCAGCAGCTTAGTTGATCGGGGGGAGCAGTACTTC.